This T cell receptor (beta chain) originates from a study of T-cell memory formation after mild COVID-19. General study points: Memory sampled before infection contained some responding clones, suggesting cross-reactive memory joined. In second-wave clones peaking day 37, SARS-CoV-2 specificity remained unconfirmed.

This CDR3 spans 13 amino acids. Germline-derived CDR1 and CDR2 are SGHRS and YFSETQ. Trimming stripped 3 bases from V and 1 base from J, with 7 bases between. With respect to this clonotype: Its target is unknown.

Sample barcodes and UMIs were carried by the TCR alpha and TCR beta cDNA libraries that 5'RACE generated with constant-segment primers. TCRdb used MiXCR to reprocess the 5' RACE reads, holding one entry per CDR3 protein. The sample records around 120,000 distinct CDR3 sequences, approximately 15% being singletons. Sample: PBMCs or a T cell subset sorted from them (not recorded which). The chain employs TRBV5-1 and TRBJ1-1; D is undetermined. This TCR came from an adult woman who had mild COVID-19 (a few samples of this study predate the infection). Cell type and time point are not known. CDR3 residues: CASSSTPNTEAFF. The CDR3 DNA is TGCGCCAGCAGCTCTACACCGAACACTGAAGCTTTCTTT. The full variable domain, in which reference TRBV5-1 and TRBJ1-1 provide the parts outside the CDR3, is KAGVTQTPRYLIKTRGQQVTLSCSPISGHRSVSWYQQTPGQGLQFLFEYFSETQRNKGNFPGRFSGRQFSNSRSEMNVSTLELGDSALYLCASSSTPNTEAFFGQGTRLTVV.